What follows are 10 T cell receptor beta chains derived from one specimen sequenced in a study of blood T cell repertoires in COVID-19. Repertoires were generated with immunoSEQ multiplex PCR, while TCRdb's copy carries only in-frame clones and drops some. The data hold roughly 210,000 clones, with roughly 91% observed a single time. The sample consisted of PBMCs or T cells enriched from blood (not recorded which). These receptors were taken from a man between 25 and 39 years old in a cohort exposed to, infected with or recovered from COVID-19 (not recorded which).

V usage is TRBV27 and J usage is TRBJ2-2; TRBD2 matches 7 bases. V lost 3 bases to trimming and J lost 6 bases; unmatched junction nucleotides: 7. This CDR3 contains 15 residues. Looked up from germline, CDR1 is MNHEY and CDR2 is SMNVEV (reference sequence). CDR3 in amino acids: CASSFQGGGPGELFF. The CDR3 DNA is TGTGCCAGCAGTTTCCAGGGCGGGGGACCCGGGGAGCTGTTTTTT.

The rearrangement joins TRBV13 to TRBJ2-1; weak D call: TRBD2 (5 bases). The V end lost 3 bases, the J end lost 8 bases, and 14 bases lay between the germline ends. CDR3 length equals 14 residues. Germline values: CDR1 PRHDT, CDR2 FYEKMQ (reference sequence). The CDR3 spells CASSLFGGPDEQFF. The CDR3 nucleotides are TGTGCCAGCAGCTTGTTTGGAGGCCCCGATGAGCAGTTCTTC.

The CDR3 nucleotides read TGTGCCATCAGTGAGGAAGCGGGATTTGCTGGCGAGCAGTACTTC. Its translation is CAISEEAGFAGEQYF. The chain is built from TRBV10-3 and TRBJ2-7, with 7 positions matching TRBD2. From germline, CDR1 is ENHRY and CDR2 SYGVKD. The junction had 10 bases not matched to a gene; V was cut back by 2 bases and J by 6 bases. This CDR3 has 15 amino acids.

For this clone: Germline is not matched at one junction end, which may reflect a read error. The gene calls are TRBV7-8 and TRBJ1-1; 8 nucleotides line up with TRBD1. Germline-derived CDR1 and CDR2 are SGHVS and FQNEAQ. The CDR3 length is 14 residues. The CDR3 region has the DNA TGTGCCAGCAGGTTAGACAGGGGAAGTACTGAAGCTTTCTTT. Translating it yields CASRLDRGSTEAFF.

This rearrangement joins TRBV4-1 to TRBJ2-1, with TRBD2 identical over 14 bases. Trimming took 1 base from V and 7 from J; bases not matched to a gene: 12. This CDR3 contains 19 residues. Germline V gene sequence: CDR1 MGHRA, CDR2 YSYEKL. In nucleotides, the CDR3 is TGCGCCAGCAGCCAAGTCCCGGGACTAGCGGGAGTAGGAGGGAATGAGCAGTTCTTC. Amino acids: CASSQVPGLAGVGGNEQFF.

This rearrangement joins TRBV11-3 to TRBJ2-1; 9 bases map to TRBD2. This CDR3 comprises 16 residues. The V gene's germline CDR1 is SGHNT and CDR2 YENEEA. V lost 2 bases to trimming and J lost 5 bases; unmatched junction nucleotides: 7. CDR3 sequence: CASSLSGGRAHNEQFF. The CDR3 DNA reads TGTGCCAGCAGCTTATCGGGCGGGAGGGCCCACAATGAGCAGTTCTTC.

The chain recombines TRBV7-4 with TRBJ1-6; D gene unclear. Trimming removed 2 bases at V and 5 bases at J, with 7 bases between. Per germline, CDR1 SGHVT and CDR2 SQSDAQ. There are 14 residues in the CDR3. The CDR3 reads CASSLLGDNSPLHF. CDR3 in DNA: TGTGCCAGCAGCTTACTCGGGGATAATTCACCCCTCCACTTT. The variable domain in full, with the rest retrieved from reference TRBV7-4 and TRBJ1-6, is GAGVSQSPRYKVAKRGRDVALRCDSISGHVTLYWYRQTLGQGSEVLTYSQSDAQRDKSGRPSGRFSAERPERSVSTLKIQRTEQGDSAVYLCASSLLGDNSPLHFGNGTRLTVT.

The V gene is TRBV6-5, the J gene TRBJ1-1; the D is unclear. Germline V gene lookup returns CDR1 MNHEY and CDR2 SVGAGI. V was shortened by 6 bases and J by 0 bases, with 11 bases between the two germline ends. The length of the CDR3 is 14 residues. Here the CDR3 DNA reads TGTGCCAGCAGGCGGGGTACGATGAACACTGAAGCTTTCTTT. Its translation: CASRRGTMNTEAFF.

The chain links TRBV27 to TRBJ2-1; 9 nucleotides match TRBD2. The CDR3 sequence is 17 residues long. With V trimmed by 4 bases and J by 5 bases, 12 bases remained unmatched. From germline, CDR1 is MNHEY and CDR2 SMNVEV (reference sequence). The CDR3 sequence: CASSSLGSGRTNNEQFF. The CDR3 bases are TGTGCCAGCAGTTCCCTCGGGAGCGGGAGGACGAACAATGAGCAGTTCTTC.

This rearrangement joins TRBV25-1 to TRBJ2-2, with 10 positions matching TRBD1. The CDR3 is 16 amino acids. The germline V gene encodes CDR1 MGHDK and CDR2 SYGVNS. The V segment lost 6 bases and the J segment 4 bases; nucleotides outside the gene matches: 8. In DNA, the CDR3 is TGTGCCAGCAGGGACAGGGGGGATCCGGGCACCGGGGAGCTGTTTTTT. It is translated as CASRDRGDPGTGELFF.